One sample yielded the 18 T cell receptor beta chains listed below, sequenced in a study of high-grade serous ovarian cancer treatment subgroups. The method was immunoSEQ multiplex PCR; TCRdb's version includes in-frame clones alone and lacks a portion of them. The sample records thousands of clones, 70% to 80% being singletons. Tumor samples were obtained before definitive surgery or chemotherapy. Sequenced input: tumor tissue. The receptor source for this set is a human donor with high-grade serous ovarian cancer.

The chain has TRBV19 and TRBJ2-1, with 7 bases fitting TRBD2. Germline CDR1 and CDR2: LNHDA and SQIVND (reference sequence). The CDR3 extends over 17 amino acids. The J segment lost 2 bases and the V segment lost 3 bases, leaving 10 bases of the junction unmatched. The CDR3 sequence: CASSMGGGSGPYNEQFF. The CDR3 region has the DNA TGTGCCAGTAGTATGGGGGGGGGTAGCGGCCCCTACAATGAGCAGTTCTTC.

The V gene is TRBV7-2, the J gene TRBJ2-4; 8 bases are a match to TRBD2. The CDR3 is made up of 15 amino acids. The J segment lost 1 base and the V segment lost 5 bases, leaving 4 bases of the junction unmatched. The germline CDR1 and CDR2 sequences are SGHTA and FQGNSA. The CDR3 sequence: CASSSSGNAKNIQYF. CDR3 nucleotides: TGTGCCAGCAGCAGTAGCGGGAATGCCAAAAACATTCAGTACTTC.

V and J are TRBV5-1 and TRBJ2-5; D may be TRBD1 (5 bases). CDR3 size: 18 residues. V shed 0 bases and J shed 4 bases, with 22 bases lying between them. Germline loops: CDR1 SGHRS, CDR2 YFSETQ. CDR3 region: CASSLAIRTLMTPETQYF. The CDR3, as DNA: TGCGCCAGCAGCTTGGCGATTCGGACACTCATGACCCCAGAGACCCAGTACTTC.

The CDR3 loop reads CSAREGNEQFF. DNA of the CDR3: TGCAGTGCTAGGGAAGGGAATGAGCAGTTCTTC. The genes are TRBV20-1 and TRBJ2-1, with D unclear. Germline V CDR1 and CDR2: DFQATT, SNEGSKA (reference sequence). The V and J ends lost 3 bases and 7 bases respectively, with 7 bases between them. The length of the CDR3 is 11 residues.

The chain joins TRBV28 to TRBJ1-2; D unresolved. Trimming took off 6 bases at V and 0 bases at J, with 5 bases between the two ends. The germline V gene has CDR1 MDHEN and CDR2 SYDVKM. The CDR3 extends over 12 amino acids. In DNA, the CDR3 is TGTGCCAGCAGGAATGCTAACTATGGCTACACCTTC. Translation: CASRNANYGYTF.

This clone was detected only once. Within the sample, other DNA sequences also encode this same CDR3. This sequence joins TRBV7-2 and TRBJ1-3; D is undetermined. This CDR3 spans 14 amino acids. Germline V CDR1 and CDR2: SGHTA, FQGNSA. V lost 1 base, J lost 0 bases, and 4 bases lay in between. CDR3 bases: TGTGCCAGCAGCTTAGGCGGCTCTGGAAACACCATATATTTT. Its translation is CASSLGGSGNTIYF.

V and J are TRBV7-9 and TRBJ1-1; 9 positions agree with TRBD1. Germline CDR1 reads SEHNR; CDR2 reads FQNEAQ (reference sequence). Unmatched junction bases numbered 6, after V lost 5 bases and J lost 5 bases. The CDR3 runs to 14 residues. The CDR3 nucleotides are TGTGCCAGCAGCCCAGGACAGGGGTGGACTGAAGCTTTCTTT. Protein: CASSPGQGWTEAFF.

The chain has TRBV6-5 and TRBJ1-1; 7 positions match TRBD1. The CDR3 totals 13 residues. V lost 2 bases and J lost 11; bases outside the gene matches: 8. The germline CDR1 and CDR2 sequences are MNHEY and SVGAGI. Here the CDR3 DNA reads TGTGCCAGCAGTTACCCCGACAGGGTGTGGGCTTTCTTT. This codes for CASSYPDRVWAFF.

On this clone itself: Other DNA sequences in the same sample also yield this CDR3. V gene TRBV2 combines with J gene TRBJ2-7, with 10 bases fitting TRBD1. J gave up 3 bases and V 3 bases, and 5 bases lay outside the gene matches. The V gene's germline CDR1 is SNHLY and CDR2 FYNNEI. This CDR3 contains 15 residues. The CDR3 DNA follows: TGTGCCAGCAGTGAGGACAGGGGGTTCCTCTACGAGCAGTACTTC. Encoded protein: CASSEDRGFLYEQYF.

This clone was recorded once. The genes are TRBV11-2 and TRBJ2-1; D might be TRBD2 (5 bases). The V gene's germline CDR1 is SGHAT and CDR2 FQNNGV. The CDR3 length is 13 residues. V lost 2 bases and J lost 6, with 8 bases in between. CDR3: CASSLKSGNEQFF. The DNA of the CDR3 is TGTGCCAGCAGCTTAAAAAGCGGCAATGAGCAGTTCTTC. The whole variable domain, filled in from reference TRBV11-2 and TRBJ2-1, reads EAGVAQSPRYKIIEKRQSVAFWCNPISGHATLYWYQQILGQGPKLLIQFQNNGVVDDSQLPKDRFSAERLKGVDSTLKIQPAKLEDSAVYLCASSLKSGNEQFFGPGTRLTVL.

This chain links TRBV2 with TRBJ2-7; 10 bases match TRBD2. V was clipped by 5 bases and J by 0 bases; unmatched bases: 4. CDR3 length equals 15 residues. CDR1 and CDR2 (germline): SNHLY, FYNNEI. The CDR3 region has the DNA TGTGCCAGCAGTTTAGCGGGAGGCCCCTCCTACGAGCAGTACTTC. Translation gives CASSLAGGPSYEQYF.

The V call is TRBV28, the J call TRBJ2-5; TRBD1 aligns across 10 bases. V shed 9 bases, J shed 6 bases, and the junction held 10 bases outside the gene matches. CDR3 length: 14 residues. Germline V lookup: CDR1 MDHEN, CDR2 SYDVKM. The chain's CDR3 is CASARGTGVQTQYF. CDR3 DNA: TGTGCCAGTGCCCGCGGGACAGGGGTACAGACCCAGTACTTC.

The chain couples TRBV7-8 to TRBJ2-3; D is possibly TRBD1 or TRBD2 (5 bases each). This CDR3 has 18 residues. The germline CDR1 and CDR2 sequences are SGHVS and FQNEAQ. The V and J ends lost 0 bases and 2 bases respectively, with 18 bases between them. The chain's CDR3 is CASSLALLGQGVTDTQYF. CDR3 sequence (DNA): TGTGCCAGCAGCTTAGCGCTGCTTGGGCAGGGAGTCACAGATACGCAGTATTTT. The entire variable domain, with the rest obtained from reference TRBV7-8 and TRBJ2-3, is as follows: GAGVSQSPRYKVAKRGQDVALRCDPISGHVSLFWYQQALGQGPEFLTYFQNEAQLDKSGLPSDRFFAERPEGSVSTLKIQRTQQEDSAVYLCASSLALLGQGVTDTQYFGPGTRLTVL.

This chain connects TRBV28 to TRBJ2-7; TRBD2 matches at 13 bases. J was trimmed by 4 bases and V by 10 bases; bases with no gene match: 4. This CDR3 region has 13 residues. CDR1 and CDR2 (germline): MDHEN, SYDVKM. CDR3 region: CATRTSGSYEQYF. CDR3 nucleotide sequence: TGTGCCACCCGGACTAGCGGGAGTTACGAGCAGTACTTC.

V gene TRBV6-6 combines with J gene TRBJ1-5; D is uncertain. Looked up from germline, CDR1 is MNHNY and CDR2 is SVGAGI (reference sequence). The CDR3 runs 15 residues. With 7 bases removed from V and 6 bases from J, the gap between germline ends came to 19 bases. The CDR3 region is CASTAREGSGQPQHF. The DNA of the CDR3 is TGTGCCAGCACGGCGCGAGAGGGTTCGGGTCAGCCCCAGCATTTT.

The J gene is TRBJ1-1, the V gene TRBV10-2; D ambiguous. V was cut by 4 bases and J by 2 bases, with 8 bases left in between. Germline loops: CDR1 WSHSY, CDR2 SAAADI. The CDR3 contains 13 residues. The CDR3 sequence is CASSAQSNTEAFF. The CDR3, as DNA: TGCGCCAGCAGTGCACAGAGCAACACTGAAGCTTTCTTT.

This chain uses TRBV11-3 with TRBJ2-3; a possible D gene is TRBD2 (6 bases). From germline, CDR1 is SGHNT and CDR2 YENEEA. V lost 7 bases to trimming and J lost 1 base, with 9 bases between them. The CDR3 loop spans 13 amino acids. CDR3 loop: CASKGGGTDTQYF. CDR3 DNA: TGTGCCAGCAAAGGCGGGGGCACAGATACGCAGTATTTT. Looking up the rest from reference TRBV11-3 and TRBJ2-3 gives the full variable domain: EAGVVQSPRYKIIEKKQPVAFWCNPISGHNTLYWYLQNLGQGPELLIRYENEEAVDDSQLPKDRFSAERLKGVDSTLKIQPAELGDSAVYLCASKGGGTDTQYFGPGTRLTVL.

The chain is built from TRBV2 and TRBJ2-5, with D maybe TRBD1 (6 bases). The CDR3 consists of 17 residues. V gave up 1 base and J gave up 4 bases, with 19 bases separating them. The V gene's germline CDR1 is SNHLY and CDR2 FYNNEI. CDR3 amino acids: CASSEGRGRLPLETQYF. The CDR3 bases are TGTGCCAGCAGTGAAGGCAGGGGACGCTTGCCGCTAGAGACCCAGTACTTC.